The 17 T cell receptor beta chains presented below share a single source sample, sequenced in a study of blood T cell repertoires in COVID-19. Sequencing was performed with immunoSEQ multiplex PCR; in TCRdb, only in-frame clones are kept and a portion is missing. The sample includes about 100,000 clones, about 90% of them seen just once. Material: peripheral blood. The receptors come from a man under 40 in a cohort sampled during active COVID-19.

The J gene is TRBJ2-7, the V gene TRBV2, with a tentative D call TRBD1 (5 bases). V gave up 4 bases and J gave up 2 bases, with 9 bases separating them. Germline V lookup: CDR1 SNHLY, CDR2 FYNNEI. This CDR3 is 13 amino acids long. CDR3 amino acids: CASSGRQPYEQYF. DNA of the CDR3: TGTGCCAGCAGTGGTCGACAGCCCTACGAGCAGTACTTC.

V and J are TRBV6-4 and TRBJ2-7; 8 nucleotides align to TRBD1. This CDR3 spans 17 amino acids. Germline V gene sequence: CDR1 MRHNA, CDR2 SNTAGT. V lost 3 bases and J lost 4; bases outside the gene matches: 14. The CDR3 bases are TGTGCCAGCAGTGATCTTGTGGTGGACAGGGTAAGATACGAGCAGTACTTC. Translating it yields CASSDLVVDRVRYEQYF.

The CDR3, as DNA: TGTGCCAGCTCACCCGGACAGTCTTCCATTACTGGAAACACCATATATTTT. It translates to CASSPGQSSITGNTIYF. The chain uses TRBV18 and TRBJ1-3, with a tentative D call TRBD1 (6 bases). Between the trimmed V and J ends, which lost 3 bases and 2 bases, there was a span of 17 bases. This CDR3 is 17 amino acids long. Germline V gives CDR1 KGHSH, CDR2 LQKENI. The full variable domain, in which reference TRBV18 and TRBJ1-3 provide the parts outside the CDR3, is NAGVMQNPRHLVRRRGQEARLRCSPMKGHSHVYWYRQLPEEGLKFMVYLQKENIIDESGMPKERFSAEFPKEGPSILRIQQVVRGDSAAYFCASSPGQSSITGNTIYFGEGSWLTVV.

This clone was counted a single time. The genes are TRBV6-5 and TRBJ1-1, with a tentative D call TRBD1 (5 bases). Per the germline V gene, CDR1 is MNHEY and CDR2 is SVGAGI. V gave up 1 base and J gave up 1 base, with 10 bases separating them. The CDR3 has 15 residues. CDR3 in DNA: TGTGCCAGCAGTTACTTACGCAGGGAGAACACTGAAGCTTTCTTT. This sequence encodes CASSYLRRENTEAFF.

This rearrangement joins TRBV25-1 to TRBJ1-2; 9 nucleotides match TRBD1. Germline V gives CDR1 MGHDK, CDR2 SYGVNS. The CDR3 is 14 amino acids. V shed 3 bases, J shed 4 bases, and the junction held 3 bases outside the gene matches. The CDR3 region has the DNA TGTGCCAGCAGTGACCGGGACAGGGCCTATGGCTACACCTTC. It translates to CASSDRDRAYGYTF.

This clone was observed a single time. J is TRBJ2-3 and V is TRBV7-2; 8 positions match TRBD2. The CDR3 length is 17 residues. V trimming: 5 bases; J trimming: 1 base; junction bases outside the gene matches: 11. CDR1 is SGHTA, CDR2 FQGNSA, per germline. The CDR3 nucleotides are TGTGCCAGCAGCCCGGGGTTAGGGCGGGGGGGCACAGATACGCAGTATTTT. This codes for CASSPGLGRGGTDTQYF.

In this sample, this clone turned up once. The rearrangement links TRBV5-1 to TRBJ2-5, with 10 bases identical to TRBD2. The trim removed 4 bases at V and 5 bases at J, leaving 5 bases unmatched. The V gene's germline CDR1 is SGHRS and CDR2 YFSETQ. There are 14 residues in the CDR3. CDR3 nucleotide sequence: TGCGCCAGCAGCGCGGGACTAGCGTCGGAGACCCAGTACTTC. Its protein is CASSAGLASETQYF.

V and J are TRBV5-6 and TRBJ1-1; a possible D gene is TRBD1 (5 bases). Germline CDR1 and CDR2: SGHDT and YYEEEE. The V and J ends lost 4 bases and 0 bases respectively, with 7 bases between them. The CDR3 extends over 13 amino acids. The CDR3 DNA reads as TGTGCCAGCAGCCGACAGTTGAACACTGAAGCTTTCTTT. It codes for CASSRQLNTEAFF.

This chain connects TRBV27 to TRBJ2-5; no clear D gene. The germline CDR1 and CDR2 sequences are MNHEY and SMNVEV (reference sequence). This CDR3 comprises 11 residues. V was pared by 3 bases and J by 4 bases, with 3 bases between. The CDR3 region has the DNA TGTGCCAGCAGTTTTCTAGAGACCCAGTACTTC. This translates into CASSFLETQYF.

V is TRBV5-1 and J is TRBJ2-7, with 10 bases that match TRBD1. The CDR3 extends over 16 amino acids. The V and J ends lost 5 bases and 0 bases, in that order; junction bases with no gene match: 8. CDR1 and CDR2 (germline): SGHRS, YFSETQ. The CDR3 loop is CASSPVGTGDSYEQYF. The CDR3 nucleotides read TGCGCCAGCAGTCCCGTCGGGACAGGGGACTCCTACGAGCAGTACTTC.

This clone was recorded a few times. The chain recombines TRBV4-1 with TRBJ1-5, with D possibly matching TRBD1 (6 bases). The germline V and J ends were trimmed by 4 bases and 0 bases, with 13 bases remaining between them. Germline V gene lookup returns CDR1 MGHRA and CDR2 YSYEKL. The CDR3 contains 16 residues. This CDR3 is CASSRAPGHSNQPQHF. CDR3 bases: TGCGCCAGCAGCCGAGCGCCGGGACATAGCAATCAGCCCCAGCATTTT.

DNA for the CDR3: TGTGCCAGCAGTGAAGCGTACGAAACCCGGACAGGGTGCGGCTACACCTTC. It specifies CASSEAYETRTGCGYTF. This chain joins TRBV2 and TRBJ1-2, with 8 nucleotides matching TRBD1. Germline loops: CDR1 SNHLY, CDR2 FYNNEI. The V and J ends lost 0 bases and 8 bases, in that order; junction bases with no gene match: 14. The CDR3 has 17 amino acids.

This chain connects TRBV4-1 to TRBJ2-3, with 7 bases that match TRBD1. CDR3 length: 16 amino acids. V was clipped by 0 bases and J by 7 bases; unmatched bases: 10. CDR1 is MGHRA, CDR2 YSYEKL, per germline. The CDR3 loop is CASSQDRRDSKHTQYF. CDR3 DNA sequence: TGCGCCAGCAGCCAAGACCGTCGGGACAGTAAGCATACGCAGTATTTT.

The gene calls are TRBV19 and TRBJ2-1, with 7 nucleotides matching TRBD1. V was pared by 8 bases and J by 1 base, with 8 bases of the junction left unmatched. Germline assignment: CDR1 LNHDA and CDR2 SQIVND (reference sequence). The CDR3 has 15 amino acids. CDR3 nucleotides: TGTGCCAGTGGTGCCGGGACAGAGTCCTACAATGAGCAGTTCTTC. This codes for CASGAGTESYNEQFF.

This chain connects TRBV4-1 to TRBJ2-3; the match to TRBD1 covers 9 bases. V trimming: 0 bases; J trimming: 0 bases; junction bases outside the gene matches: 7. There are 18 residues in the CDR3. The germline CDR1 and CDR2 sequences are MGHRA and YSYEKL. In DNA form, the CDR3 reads TGCGCCAGCAGCCAAGACCCCGGACAGGGGCCTAGCACAGATACGCAGTATTTT. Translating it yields CASSQDPGQGPSTDTQYF.

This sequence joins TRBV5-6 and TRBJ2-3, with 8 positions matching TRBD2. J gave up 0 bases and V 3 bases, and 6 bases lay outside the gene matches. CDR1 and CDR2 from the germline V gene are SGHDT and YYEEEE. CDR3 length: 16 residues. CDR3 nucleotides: TGTGCCAGCAGCTCCCAGCGGGGGCGTAGCACAGATACGCAGTATTTT. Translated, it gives CASSSQRGRSTDTQYF.

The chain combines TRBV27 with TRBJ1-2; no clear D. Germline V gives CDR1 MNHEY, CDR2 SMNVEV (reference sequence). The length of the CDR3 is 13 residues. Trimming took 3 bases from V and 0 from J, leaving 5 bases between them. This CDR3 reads CASSFMSNYGYTF. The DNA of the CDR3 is TGTGCCAGCAGTTTTATGTCTAACTATGGCTACACCTTC.